What follows is one T cell receptor (beta chain) and its context. This specimen belongs to a study of blood T cell repertoires in COVID-19. The CDR3 consists of 14 residues. Trimming took 4 bases from V and 4 from J, leaving 13 bases between them. CDR1 is LNHDA, CDR2 SQIVND, per germline (reference sequence). Methods used by the authors: Amplification with reference gene primers provided the estimates of nucleated cell counts. The method was immunoSEQ multiplex PCR; TCRdb's version includes in-frame clones alone and lacks a portion of them. From that table come the V and J calls and clone size; the DNA was used to work out D and trimming. The data show about 200,000 clones, with roughly 80% seen just once and around 6.9% held by the top ten.

Sequenced material: peripheral blood. The chain combines TRBV19 with TRBJ1-2; the D gene is possibly TRBD1 (5 bases). The sequence came from a man aged 55 to 69 with acute or convalescent COVID-19. The chain's CDR3 is CASSTPPQGYGYTF. For the CDR3, the DNA is TGTGCCAGTAGTACCCCCCCTCAGGGCTATGGCTACACCTTC.